This T cell receptor (beta chain) is drawn from a study of T cell repertoires in cytomegalovirus infection. Study-wide context: Well-studied HLA-B-restricted epitopes and recently identified HLA-C-restricted epitopes of CMV were both used in the study. Indicated by public TCR beta signatures were CMV infection and matching HLA type.

The germline V gene has CDR1 DFQATT and CDR2 SNEGSKA (reference sequence). Trimming took 6 bases from V and 5 from J, leaving 8 bases between them. CDR3 length: 11 residues. Via MiXCR, TCRdb re-called the reads, giving one row per CDR3 protein. The sample has some 700,000 distinct CDR3 sequences, 33% seen once. General observations from the study: CMV-specific HLA-C-restricted TCR beta clonotypes dominated the ex vivo response.

As regards this clonotype: Its target is unknown.

This clonotype was obtained from a human donor in good health (CMV status not recorded). Some clones in this sample may be carry-over from other donors' samples. V usage is TRBV20-1 and J usage is TRBJ2-1; D is ambiguous. Sequenced here: cultured PBMCs, sampled from culture after CMV antigen stimulation. The CDR3 here is CSATIHNEQFF. The CDR3, as DNA: TGCAGTGCCACGATCCACAATGAGCAGTTCTTC.